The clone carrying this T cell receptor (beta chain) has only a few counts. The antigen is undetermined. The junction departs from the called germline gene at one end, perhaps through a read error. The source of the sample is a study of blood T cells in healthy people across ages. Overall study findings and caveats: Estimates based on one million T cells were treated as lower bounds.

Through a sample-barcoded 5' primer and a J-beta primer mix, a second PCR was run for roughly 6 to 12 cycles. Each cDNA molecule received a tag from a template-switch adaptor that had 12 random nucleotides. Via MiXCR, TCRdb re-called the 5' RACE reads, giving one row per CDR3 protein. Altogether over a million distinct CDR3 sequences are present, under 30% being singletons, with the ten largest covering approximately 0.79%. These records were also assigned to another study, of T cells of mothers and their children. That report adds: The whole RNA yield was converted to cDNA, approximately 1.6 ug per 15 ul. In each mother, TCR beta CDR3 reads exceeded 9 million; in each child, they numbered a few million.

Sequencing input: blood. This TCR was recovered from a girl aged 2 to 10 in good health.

Here the CDR3 reads CASSLSLLYEQYF. The CDR3 DNA reads TGTGCCAGCAGTCTATCTCTCCTCTACGAGCAGTACTTC. This chain uses TRBV27 with TRBJ2-7; D remains unclear. CDR3 length equals 13 residues. From germline, CDR1 is MNHEY and CDR2 SMNVEV (reference sequence).